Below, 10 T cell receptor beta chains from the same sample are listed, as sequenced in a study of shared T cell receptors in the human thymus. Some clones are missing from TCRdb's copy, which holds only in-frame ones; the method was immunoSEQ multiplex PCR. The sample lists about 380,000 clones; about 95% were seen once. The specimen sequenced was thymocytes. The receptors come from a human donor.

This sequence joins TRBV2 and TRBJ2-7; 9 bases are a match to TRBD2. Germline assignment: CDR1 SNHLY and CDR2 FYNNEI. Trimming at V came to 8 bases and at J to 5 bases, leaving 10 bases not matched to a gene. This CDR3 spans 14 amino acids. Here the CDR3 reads CASVTGTSYHEQYF. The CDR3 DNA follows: TGTGCCAGCGTTACCGGGACTAGCTACCACGAGCAGTACTTC. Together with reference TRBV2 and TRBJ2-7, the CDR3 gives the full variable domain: EPEVTQTPSHQVTQMGQEVILRCVPISNHLYFYWYRQILGQKVEFLVSFYNNEISEKSEIFDDQFSVERPDGSNFTLKIRSTKLEDSAMYFCASVTGTSYHEQYFGPGTRLTVT.

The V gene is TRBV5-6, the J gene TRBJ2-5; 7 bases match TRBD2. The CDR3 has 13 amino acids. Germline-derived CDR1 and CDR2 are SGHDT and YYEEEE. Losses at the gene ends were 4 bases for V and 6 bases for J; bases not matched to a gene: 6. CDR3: CASSQTSRKTQYF. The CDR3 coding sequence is TGTGCCAGCAGCCAGACTAGCAGGAAGACCCAGTACTTC. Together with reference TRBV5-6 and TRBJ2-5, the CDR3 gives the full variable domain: DAGVTQSPTHLIKTRGQQVTLRCSPKSGHDTVSWYQQALGQGPQFIFQYYEEEERQRGNFPDRFSGHQFPNYSSELNVNALLLGDSALYLCASSQTSRKTQYFGPGTRLLVL.

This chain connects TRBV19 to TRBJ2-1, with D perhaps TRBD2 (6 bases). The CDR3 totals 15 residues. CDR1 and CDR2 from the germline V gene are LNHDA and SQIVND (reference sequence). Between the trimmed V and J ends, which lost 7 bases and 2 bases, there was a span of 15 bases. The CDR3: CASNELADTYNEQFF. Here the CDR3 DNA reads TGTGCCAGTAATGAACTAGCCGATACCTACAATGAGCAGTTCTTC.

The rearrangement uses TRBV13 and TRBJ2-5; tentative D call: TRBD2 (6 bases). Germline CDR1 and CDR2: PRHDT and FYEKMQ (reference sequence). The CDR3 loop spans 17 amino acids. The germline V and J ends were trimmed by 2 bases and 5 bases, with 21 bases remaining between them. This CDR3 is CASSLRGGMAVRETQYF. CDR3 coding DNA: TGTGCCAGCAGCTTAAGGGGCGGGATGGCGGTTCGGGAGACCCAGTACTTC.

The CDR3 loop is CASIGTLSPGNQPQHF. As DNA, the CDR3 is TGTGCCAGCATCGGGACACTTTCCCCAGGCAATCAGCCCCAGCATTTT. The chain couples TRBV6-6 to TRBJ1-5, with a weak D call TRBD1 (6 bases). The germline CDR1 and CDR2 sequences are MNHNY and SVGAGI (reference sequence). The CDR3 covers 16 residues. Trimming removed 7 bases from V and 2 bases from J, with 18 bases in between.

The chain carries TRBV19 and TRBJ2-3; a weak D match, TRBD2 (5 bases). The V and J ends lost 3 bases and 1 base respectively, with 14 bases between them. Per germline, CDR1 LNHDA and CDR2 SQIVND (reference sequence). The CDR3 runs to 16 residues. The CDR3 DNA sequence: TGTGCCAGTAGTATTGAGGGTCAGCCCGGCACAGATACGCAGTATTTT. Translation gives CASSIEGQPGTDTQYF. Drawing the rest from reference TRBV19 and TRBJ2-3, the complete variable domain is DGGITQSPKYLFRKEGQNVTLSCEQNLNHDAMYWYRQDPGQGLRLIYYSQIVNDFQKGDIAEGYSVSREKKESFPLTVTSAQKNPTAFYLCASSIEGQPGTDTQYFGPGTRLTVL.

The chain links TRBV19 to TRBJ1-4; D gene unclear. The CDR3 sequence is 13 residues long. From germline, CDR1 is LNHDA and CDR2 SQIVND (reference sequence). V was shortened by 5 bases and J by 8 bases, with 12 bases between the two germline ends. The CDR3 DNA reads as TGTGCCAGTAGTGCCCGGGTGGGGGAAAAACTGTTTTTT. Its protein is CASSARVGEKLFF.

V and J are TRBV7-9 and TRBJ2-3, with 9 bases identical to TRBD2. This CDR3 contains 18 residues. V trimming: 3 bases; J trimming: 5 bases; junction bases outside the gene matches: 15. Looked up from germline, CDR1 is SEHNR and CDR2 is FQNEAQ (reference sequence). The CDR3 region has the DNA TGTGCCAGCAGCTTTTTCCTTTCTGCTAGCGGGATTAAAGATACGCAGTATTTT. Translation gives CASSFFLSASGIKDTQYF.

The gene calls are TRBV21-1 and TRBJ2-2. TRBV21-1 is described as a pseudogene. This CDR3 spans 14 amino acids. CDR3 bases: TGTGCCAGCAGCCAAAGGGTGAACACCGGGGAGCTGTTTTTT. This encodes CASSQRVNTGELFF.

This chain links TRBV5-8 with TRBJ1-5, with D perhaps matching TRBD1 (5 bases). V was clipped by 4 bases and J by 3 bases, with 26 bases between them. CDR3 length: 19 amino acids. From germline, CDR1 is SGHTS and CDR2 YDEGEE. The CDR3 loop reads CASSLVHRTRGVANQPQHF. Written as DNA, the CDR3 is TGTGCCAGCAGCCTAGTGCACAGGACCCGGGGAGTTGCCAATCAGCCCCAGCATTTT.